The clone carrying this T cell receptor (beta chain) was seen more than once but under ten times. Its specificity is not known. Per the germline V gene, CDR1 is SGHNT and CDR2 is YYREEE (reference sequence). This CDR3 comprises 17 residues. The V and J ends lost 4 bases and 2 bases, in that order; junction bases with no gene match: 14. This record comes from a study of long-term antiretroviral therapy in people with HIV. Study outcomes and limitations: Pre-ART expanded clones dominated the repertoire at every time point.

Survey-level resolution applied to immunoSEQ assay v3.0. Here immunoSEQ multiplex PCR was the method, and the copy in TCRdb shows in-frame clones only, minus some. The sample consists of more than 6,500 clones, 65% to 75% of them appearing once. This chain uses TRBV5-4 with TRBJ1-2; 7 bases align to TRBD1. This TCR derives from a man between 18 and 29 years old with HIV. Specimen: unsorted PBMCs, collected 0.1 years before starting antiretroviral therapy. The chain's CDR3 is CASSPGDRSLANYGYTF. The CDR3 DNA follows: TGTGCCAGCAGCCCAGGGGACAGATCTTTGGCGAACTATGGCTACACCTTC.